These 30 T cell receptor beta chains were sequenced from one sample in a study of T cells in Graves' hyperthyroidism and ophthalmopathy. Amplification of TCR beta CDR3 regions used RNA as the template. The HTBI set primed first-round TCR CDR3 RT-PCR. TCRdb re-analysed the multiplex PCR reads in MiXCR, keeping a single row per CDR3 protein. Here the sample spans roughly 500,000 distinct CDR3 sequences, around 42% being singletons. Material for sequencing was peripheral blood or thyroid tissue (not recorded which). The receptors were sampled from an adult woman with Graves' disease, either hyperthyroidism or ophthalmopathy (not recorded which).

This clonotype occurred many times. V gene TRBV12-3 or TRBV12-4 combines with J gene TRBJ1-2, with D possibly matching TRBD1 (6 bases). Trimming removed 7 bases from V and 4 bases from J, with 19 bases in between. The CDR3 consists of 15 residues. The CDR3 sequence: CASTPAGATGYGYTF. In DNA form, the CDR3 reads TGTGCCAGCACCCCGGCGGGGGCAACGGGCTATGGCTACACCTTC.

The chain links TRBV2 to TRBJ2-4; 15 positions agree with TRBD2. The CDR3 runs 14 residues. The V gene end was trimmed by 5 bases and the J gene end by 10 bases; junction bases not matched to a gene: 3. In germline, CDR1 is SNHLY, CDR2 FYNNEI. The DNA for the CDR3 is TGTGCCAGCAGTCCCGGGACTAGCGGGAGGATTCAGTACTTC. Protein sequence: CASSPGTSGRIQYF.

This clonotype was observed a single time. CDR3 loop: CASSGKSGWGGNQPQHF. The CDR3 coding sequence is TGTGCCAGCAGTGGAAAGTCCGGGTGGGGTGGCAATCAGCCCCAGCATTTT. The rearrangement uses TRBV25-1 and TRBJ1-5; D is undetermined. V shed 4 bases and J shed 2 bases, with 18 bases lying between them. This CDR3 comprises 17 residues. Germline values: CDR1 MGHDK, CDR2 SYGVNS.

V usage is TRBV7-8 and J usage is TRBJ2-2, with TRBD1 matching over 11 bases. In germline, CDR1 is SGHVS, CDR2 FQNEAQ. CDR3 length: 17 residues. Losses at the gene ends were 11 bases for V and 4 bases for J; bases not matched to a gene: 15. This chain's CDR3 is CALFGQGAFESTGELFF. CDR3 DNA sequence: TGTGCCTTATTTGGACAGGGGGCTTTCGAATCCACCGGGGAGCTGTTTTTT. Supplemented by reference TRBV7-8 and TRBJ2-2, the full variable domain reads GAGVSQSPRYKVAKRGQDVALRCDPISGHVSLFWYQQALGQGPEFLTYFQNEAQLDKSGLPSDRFFAERPEGSVSTLKIQRTQQEDSAVYLCALFGQGAFESTGELFFGEGSRLTVL.

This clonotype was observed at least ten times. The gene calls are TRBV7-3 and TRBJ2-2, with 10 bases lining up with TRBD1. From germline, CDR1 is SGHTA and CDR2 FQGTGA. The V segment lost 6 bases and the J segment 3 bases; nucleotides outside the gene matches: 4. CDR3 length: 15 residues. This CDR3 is CASRTGGRDTGELFF. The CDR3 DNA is TGTGCCAGCAGGACAGGGGGCAGGGACACCGGGGAGCTGTTTTTT.

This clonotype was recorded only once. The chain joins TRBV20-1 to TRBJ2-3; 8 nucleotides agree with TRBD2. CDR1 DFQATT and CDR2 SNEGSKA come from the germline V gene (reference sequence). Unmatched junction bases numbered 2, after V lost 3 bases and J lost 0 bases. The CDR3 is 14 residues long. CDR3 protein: CSARSSGSTDTQYF. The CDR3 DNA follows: TGCAGTGCTAGGTCTAGCGGGAGCACAGATACGCAGTATTTT.

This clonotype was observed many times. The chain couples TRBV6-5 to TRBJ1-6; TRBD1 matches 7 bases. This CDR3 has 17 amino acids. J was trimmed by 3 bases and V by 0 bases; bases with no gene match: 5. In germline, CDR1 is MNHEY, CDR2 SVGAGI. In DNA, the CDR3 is TGTGCCAGCAGTTACTCACGGGGACAGATCTATAATTCACCCCTCCACTTT. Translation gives CASSYSRGQIYNSPLHF.

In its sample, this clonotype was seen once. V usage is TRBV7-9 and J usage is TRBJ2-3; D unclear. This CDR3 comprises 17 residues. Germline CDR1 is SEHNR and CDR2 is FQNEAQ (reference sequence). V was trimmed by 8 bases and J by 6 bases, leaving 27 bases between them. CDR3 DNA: TGTGCCAGCTCACCTTTACGACCGGCAGGCGCCCCCGATACGCAGTATTTT. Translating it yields CASSPLRPAGAPDTQYF.

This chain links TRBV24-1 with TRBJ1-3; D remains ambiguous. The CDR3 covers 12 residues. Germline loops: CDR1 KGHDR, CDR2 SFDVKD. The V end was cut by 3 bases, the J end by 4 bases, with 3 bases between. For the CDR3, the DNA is TGTGCCACCAGTGATCGGGGAAACACCATATATTTT. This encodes CATSDRGNTIYF.

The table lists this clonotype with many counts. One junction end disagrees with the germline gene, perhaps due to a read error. CDR3 DNA sequence: TGCAGTGCTGGAGACCGCTCTGAAGCTTTCTTT. Translating gives CSAGDRSEAFF. This chain links TRBV20-1 with TRBJ1-1, with D unclear. This CDR3 spans 11 amino acids. Germline assignment: CDR1 DFQATT and CDR2 SNEGSKA (reference sequence).

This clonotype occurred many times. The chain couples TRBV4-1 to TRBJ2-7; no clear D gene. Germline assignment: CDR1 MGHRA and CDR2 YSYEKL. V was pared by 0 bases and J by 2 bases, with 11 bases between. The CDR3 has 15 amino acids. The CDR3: CASSQDSMTTYEQYF. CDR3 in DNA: TGCGCCAGCAGCCAAGATAGTATGACCACCTACGAGCAGTACTTC.

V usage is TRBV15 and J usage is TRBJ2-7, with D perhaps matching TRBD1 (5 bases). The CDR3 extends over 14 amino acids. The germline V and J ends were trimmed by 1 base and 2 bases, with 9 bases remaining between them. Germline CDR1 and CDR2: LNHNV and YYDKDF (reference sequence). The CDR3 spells CATSRATGPYEQYF. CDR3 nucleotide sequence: TGTGCCACCAGCAGAGCAACAGGACCCTACGAGCAGTACTTC.

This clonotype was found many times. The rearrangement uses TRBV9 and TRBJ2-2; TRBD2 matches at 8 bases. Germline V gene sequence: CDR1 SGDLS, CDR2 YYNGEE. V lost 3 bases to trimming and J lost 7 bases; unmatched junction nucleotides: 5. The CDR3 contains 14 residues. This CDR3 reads CASSGAGTSGELFF. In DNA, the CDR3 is TGTGCCAGCAGCGGTGCCGGGACTAGCGGGGAGCTGTTTTTT.

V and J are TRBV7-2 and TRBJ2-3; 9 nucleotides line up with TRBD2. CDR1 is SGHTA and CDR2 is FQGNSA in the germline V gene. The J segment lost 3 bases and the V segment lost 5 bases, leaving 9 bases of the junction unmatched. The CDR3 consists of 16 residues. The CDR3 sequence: CASSPLAGRGTDTQYF. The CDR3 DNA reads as TGTGCCAGCAGCCCCCTAGCGGGGCGGGGTACAGATACGCAGTATTTT.

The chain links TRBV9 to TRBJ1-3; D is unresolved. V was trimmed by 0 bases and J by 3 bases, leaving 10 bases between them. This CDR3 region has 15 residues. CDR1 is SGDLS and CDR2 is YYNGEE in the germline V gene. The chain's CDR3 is CASSVGLQDGNTIYF. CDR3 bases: TGTGCCAGCAGCGTAGGTTTGCAGGATGGAAACACCATATATTTT.

The CDR3 DNA reads TGTGCCAGCAGCTTTAGTCCGGGCACTGAAGCTTTCTTT. Translated, it gives CASSFSPGTEAFF. The chain is built from TRBV7-2 and TRBJ1-1; no clear D. The V gene's germline CDR1 is SGHTA and CDR2 FQGNSA. The CDR3 sequence is 13 residues long. V shed 3 bases and J shed 4 bases, with 9 bases lying between them.

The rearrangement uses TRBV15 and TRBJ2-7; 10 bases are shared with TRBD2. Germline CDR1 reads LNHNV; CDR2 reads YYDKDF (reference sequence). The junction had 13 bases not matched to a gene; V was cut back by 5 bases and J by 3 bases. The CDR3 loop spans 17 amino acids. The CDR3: CATSGEMTSGFIYEQYF. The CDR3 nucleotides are TGTGCCACCAGCGGCGAAATGACTAGCGGGTTCATCTACGAGCAGTACTTC.

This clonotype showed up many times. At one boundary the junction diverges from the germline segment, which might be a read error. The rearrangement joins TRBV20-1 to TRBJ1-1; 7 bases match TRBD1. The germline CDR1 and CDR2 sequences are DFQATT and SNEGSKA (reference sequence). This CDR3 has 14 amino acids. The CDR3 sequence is CSARDRATNTEAFF. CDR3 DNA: TGCAGTGCTCGAGACAGGGCCACGAACACTGAAGCTTTCTTT.

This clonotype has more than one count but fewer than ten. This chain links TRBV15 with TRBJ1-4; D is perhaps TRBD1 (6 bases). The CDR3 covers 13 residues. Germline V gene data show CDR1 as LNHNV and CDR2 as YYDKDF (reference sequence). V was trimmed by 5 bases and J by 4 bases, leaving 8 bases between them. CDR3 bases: TGTGCCACCAGCGACAGGAGTAATGAAAAACTGTTTTTT. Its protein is CATSDRSNEKLFF.

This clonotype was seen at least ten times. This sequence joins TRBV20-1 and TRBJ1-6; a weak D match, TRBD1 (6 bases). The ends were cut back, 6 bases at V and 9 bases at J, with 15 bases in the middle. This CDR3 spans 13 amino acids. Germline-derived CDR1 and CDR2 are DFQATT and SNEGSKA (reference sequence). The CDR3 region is CSASGHEGSPLHF. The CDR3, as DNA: TGCAGTGCCTCGGGACACGAGGGTTCACCCCTCCACTTT.

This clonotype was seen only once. The CDR3 bases are TGTGCCAGCAGCTTAGCGGCGCAGGCGGAGCATTTT. Amino acid sequence: CASSLAAQAEHF. J is TRBJ1-5 and V is TRBV7-9; no definite D call. This CDR3 comprises 12 residues. Trimming left V 0 bases short and J 14 bases short, with 11 bases between. Germline loops: CDR1 SEHNR, CDR2 FQNEAQ (reference sequence). The full variable domain, in which reference TRBV7-9 and TRBJ1-5 provide the parts outside the CDR3, is DTGVSQNPRHKITKRGQNVTFRCDPISEHNRLYWYRQTLGQGPEFLTYFQNEAQLEKSRLLSDRFSAERPKGSFSTLEIQRTEQGDSAMYLCASSLAAQAEHFGDGTRLSIL.

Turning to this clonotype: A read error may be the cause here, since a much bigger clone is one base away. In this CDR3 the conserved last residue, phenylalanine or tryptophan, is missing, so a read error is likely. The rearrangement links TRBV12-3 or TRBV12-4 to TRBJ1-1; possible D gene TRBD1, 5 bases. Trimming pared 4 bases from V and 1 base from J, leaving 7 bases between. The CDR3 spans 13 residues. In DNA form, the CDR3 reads TGTGCCAGCAGTTGGGGGAGGAACACTGAAGCTTTCCTT. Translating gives CASSWGRNTEAFL.

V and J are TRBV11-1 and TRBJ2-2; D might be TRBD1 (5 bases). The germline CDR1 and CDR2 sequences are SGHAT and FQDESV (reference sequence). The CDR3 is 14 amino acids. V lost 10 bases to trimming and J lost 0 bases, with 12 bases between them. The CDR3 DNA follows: TGTGCCAACAGATCACAGGCGAACACCGGGGAGCTGTTTTTT. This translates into CANRSQANTGELFF.

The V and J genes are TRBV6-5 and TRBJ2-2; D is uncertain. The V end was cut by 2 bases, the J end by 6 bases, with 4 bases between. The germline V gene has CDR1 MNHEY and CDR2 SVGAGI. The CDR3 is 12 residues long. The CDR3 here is CASSYGSGELFF. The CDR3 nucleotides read TGTGCCAGCAGTTACGGTTCCGGGGAGCTGTTTTTT.

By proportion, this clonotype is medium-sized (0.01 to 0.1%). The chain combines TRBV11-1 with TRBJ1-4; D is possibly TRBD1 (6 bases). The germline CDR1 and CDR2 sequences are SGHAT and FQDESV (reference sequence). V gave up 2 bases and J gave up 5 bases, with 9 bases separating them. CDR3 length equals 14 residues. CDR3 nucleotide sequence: TGTGCCAGCAGCTTATCAGGGGAGAATGAAAAACTGTTTTTT. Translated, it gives CASSLSGENEKLFF. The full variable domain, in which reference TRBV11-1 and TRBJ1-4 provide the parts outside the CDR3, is EAEVAQSPRYKITEKSQAVAFWCDPISGHATLYWYRQILGQGPELLVQFQDESVVDDSQLPKDRFSAERLKGVDSTLKIQPAELGDSAMYLCASSLSGENEKLFFGSGTQLSVL.

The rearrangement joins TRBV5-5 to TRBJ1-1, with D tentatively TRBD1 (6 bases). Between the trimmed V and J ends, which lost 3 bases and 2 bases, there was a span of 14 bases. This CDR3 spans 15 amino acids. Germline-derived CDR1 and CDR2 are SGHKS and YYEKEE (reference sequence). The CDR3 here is CASSYRTDTNTEAFF. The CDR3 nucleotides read TGTGCCAGCAGCTACCGGACAGATACTAACACTGAAGCTTTCTTT.

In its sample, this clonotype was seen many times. The CDR3: CASSPGPYTGELFF. DNA for the CDR3: TGTGCCAGCAGCCCGGGACCCTACACCGGGGAGCTGTTTTTT. The chain links TRBV9 to TRBJ2-2; D might be TRBD1 or TRBD2, each matching 5 bases. The V end was cut by 4 bases, the J end by 3 bases, with 10 bases between. The CDR3 contains 14 residues. The V gene's germline CDR1 is SGDLS and CDR2 YYNGEE. The entire variable domain, with the rest obtained from reference TRBV9 and TRBJ2-2, is as follows: DSGVTQTPKHLITATGQRVTLRCSPRSGDLSVYWYQQSLDQGLQFLIQYYNGEERAKGNILERFSAQQFPDLHSELNLSSLELGDSALYFCASSPGPYTGELFFGEGSRLTVL.

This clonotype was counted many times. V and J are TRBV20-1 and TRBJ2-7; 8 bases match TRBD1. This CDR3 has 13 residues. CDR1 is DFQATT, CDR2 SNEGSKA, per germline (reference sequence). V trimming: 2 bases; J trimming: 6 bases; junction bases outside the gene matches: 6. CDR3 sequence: CSARNQGASEQYF. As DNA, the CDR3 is TGCAGTGCTAGAAACCAGGGGGCTAGCGAGCAGTACTTC.

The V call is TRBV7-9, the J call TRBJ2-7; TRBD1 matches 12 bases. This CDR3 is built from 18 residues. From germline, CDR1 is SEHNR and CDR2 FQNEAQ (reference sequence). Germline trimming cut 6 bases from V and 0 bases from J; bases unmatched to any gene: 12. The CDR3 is CASSPGTGGGFPSYEQYF. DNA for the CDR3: TGTGCCAGCAGTCCGGGGACAGGGGGCGGATTCCCCTCCTACGAGCAGTACTTC. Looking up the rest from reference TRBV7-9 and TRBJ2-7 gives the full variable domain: DTGVSQNPRHKITKRGQNVTFRCDPISEHNRLYWYRQTLGQGPEFLTYFQNEAQLEKSRLLSDRFSAERPKGSFSTLEIQRTEQGDSAMYLCASSPGTGGGFPSYEQYFGPGTRLTVT.

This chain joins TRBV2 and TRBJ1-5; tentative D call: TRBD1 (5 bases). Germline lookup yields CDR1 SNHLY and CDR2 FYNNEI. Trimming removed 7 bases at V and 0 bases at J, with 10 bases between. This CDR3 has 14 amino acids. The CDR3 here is CASMRDDSNQPQHF. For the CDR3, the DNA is TGTGCCAGCATGCGGGACGATAGCAATCAGCCCCAGCATTTT. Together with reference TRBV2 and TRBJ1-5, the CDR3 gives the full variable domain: EPEVTQTPSHQVTQMGQEVILRCVPISNHLYFYWYRQILGQKVEFLVSFYNNEISEKSEIFDDQFSVERPDGSNFTLKIRSTKLEDSAMYFCASMRDDSNQPQHFGDGTRLSIL.